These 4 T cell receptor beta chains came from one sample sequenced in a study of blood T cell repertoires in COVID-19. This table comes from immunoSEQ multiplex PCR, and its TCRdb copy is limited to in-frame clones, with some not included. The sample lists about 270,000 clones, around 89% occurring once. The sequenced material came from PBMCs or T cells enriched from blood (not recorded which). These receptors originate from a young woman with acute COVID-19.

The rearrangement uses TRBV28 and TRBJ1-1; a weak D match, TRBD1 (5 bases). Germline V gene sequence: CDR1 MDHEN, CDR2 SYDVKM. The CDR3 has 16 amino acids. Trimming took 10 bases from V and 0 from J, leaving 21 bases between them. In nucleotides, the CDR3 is TGTGCCACCTCCCCCATCCGGCGGGGGATGAACACTGAAGCTTTCTTT. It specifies CATSPIRRGMNTEAFF.

CDR3 protein: CASSELASGTYNEQFF. CDR3 nucleotide sequence: TGTGCCAGCAGTGAACTAGCTAGCGGGACGTACAATGAGCAGTTCTTC. The V call is TRBV6-1, the J call TRBJ2-1; 9 bases agree with TRBD2. The ends lost 2 bases at V and 4 bases at J; junction bases unmatched: 6. The CDR3 is made up of 16 amino acids. CDR1 and CDR2 (germline): MNHNS, SASEGT.

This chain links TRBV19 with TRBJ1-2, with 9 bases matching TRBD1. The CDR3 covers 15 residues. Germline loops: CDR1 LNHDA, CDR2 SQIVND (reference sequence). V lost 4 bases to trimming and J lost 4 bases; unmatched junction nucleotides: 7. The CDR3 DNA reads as TGTGCCAGTAGTACGACAGGGGGGTCCTCCTATGGCTACACCTTC. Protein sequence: CASSTTGGSSYGYTF.

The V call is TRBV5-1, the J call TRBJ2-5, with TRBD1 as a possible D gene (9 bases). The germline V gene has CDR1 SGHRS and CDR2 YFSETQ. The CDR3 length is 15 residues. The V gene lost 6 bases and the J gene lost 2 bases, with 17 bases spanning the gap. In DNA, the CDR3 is TGCGCCAGCACGGGGGGGACAGGGTTACAAGAGACCCAGTACTTC. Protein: CASTGGTGLQETQYF. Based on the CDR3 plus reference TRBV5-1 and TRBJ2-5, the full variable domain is KAGVTQTPRYLIKTRGQQVTLSCSPISGHRSVSWYQQTPGQGLQFLFEYFSETQRNKGNFPGRFSGRQFSNSRSEMNVSTLELGDSALYLCASTGGTGLQETQYFGPGTRLLVL.